Sequencing of this T cell receptor (beta chain) was carried out in a study of control samples from healthy donors and cancer patients. The table came from immunoSEQ multiplex PCR; TCRdb's copy has only in-frame clones and leaves some out. Of 140,000 or so clones listed, more than 85% are singletons. V lost 5 bases, J lost 0 bases, and 6 bases stayed unmatched. CDR1 and CDR2 (germline): SEHNR, FQNEAQ (reference sequence). This CDR3 has 16 residues. This chain links TRBV7-9 with TRBJ1-1; 10 positions match TRBD1. The sequencing sample was made of blood. The clonotype comes from a man younger than 45 in good health. The CDR3 DNA sequence: TGTGCCAGCAGCCCCGCGGGACAGGGGATGAACACTGAAGCTTTCTTT. It specifies CASSPAGQGMNTEAFF.